What follows describes a single T cell receptor (beta chain). The antigen remains unidentified. The data were taken from a study of beta chain features in type 1 diabetes. Study-wide context: Cell yields, age and gender were similar between patients and healthy donors. Cells sorted and examined across all samples totaled more than 90,000,000. Notes on the study in general: The study found fewer insertions and more deletions at VDJ junctions in type 1 diabetes patients.

Isolated RNA was reverse transcribed in full, so expressed TCRB transcripts were sequenced. This table comes from immunoSEQ multiplex PCR, and its TCRdb copy is limited to in-frame clones, with some not included. Counted here are around 310,000 clones, approximately 11% occurring once; the ten biggest clones make up 0.015%. The sequencing input was naive CD4+ T cells from blood. This clonotype originated in a woman aged 25 to 39 in good health.

CDR3 in amino acids: CASSLGGSGSVGETQYF. The DNA for the CDR3 is TGTGCCAGCAGCTTAGGCGGTAGCGGGAGTGTGGGGGAGACCCAGTACTTC. The V and J genes are TRBV7-2 and TRBJ2-5; 9 bases fit TRBD2. Germline loops: CDR1 SGHTA, CDR2 FQGNSA. The CDR3 has 17 residues. V shed 1 base, J shed 5 bases, and the junction held 11 bases outside the gene matches.